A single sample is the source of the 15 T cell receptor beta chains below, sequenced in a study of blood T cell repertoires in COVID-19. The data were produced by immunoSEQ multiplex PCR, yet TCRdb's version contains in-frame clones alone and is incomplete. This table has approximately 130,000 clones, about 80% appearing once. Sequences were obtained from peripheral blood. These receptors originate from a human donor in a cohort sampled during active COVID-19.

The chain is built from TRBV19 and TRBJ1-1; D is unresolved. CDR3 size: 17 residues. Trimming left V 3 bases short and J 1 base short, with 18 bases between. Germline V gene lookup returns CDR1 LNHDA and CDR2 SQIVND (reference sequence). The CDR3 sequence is CASSIRGPYSANTEAFF. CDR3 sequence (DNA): TGTGCCAGTAGTATCAGAGGGCCCTACTCAGCGAACACTGAAGCTTTCTTT.

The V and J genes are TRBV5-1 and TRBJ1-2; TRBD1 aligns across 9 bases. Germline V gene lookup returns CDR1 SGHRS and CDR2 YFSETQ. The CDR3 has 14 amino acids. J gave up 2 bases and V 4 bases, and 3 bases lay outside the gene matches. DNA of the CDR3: TGCGCCAGCAGCCACACAGGGGGCAACTATGGCTACACCTTC. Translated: CASSHTGGNYGYTF. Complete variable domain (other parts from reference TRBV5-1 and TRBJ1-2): KAGVTQTPRYLIKTRGQQVTLSCSPISGHRSVSWYQQTPGQGLQFLFEYFSETQRNKGNFPGRFSGRQFSNSRSEMNVSTLELGDSALYLCASSHTGGNYGYTFGSGTRLTVV.

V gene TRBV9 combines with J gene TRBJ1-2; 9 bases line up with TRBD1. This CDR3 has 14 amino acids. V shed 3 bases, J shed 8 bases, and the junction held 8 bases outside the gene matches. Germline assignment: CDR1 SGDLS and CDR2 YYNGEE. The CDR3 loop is CASSDQQGALGYTF. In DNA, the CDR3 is TGTGCCAGCAGCGACCAACAGGGGGCGCTGGGCTACACCTTC.

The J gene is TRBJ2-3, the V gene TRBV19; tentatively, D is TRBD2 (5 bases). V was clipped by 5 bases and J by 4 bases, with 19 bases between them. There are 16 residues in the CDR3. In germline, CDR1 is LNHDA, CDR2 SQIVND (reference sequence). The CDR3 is CASSPRRGRNADTQYF. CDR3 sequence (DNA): TGTGCCAGTAGTCCCAGGCGCGGGCGAAATGCAGATACGCAGTATTTT.

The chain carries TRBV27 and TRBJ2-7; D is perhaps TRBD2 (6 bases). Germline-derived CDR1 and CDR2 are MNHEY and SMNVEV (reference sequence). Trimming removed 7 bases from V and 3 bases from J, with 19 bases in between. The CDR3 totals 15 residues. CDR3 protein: CASTSVGDSNYEQYF. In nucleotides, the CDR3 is TGTGCCAGCACCTCGGTCGGGGACTCCAACTACGAGCAGTACTTC.

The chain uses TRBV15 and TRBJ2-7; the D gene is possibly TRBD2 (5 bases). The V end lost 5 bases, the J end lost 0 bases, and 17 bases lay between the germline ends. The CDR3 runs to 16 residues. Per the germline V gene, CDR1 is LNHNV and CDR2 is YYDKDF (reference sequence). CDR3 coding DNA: TGTGCCACCAGCTCAACTAGGTATTTTGGCTCCTACGAGCAGTACTTC. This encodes CATSSTRYFGSYEQYF.

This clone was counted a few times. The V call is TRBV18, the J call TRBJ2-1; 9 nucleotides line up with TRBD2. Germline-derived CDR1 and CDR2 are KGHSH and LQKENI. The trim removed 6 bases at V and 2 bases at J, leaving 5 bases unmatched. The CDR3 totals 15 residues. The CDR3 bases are TGTGCCAGCTCGCCTGGACTAGCGACCTACAATGAGCAGTTCTTC. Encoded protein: CASSPGLATYNEQFF.

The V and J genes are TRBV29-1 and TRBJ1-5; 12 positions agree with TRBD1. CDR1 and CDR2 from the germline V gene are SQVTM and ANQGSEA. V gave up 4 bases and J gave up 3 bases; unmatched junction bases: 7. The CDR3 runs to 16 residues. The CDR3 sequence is CSVVGGTGGINQPQHF. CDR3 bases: TGCAGCGTTGTCGGGGGGACAGGGGGCATCAATCAGCCCCAGCATTTT.

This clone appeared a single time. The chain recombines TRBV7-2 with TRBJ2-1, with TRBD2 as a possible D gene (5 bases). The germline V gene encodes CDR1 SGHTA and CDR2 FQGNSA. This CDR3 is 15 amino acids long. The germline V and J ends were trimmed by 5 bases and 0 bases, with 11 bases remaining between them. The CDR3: CASSRLAFSYNEQFF. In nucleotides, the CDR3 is TGTGCCAGCAGCCGGCTAGCATTCTCCTACAATGAGCAGTTCTTC.

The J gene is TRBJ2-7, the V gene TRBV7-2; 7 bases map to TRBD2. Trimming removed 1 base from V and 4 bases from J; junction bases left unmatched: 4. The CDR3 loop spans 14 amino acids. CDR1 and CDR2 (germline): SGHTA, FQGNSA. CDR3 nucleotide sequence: TGTGCCAGCAGCTTAGGGCGGCGGGGGTACGAGCAGTACTTC. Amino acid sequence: CASSLGRRGYEQYF.

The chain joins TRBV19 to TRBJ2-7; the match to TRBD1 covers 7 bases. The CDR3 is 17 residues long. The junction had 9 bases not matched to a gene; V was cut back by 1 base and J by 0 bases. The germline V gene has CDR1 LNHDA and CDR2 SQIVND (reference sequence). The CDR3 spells CASSIAVGQSFSYEQYF. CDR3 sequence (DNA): TGTGCCAGTAGTATAGCGGTGGGACAGAGCTTCTCCTACGAGCAGTACTTC.

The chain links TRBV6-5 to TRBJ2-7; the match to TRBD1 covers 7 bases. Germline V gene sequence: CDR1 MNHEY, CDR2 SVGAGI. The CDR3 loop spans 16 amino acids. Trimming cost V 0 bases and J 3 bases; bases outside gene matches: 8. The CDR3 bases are TGTGCCAGCAGTTACTCGATTGGTGACAGGGTCTACGAGCAGTACTTC. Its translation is CASSYSIGDRVYEQYF.

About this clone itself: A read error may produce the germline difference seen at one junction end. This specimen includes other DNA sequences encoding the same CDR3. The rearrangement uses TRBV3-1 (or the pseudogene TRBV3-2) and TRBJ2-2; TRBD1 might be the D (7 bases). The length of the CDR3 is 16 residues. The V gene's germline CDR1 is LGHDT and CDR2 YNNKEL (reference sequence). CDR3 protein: CATSQGGGARTGELFF. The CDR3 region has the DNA TGTGCCACCAGCCAAGGGGGCGGGGCAAGAACCGGGGAGCTGTTTTTT.

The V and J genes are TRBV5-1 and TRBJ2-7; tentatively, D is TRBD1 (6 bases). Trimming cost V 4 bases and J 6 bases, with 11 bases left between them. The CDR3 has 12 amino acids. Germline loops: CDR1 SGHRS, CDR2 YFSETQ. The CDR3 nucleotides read TGCGCCAGCAGCGGAACAGGGTCCGAGCAGTACTTC. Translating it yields CASSGTGSEQYF.

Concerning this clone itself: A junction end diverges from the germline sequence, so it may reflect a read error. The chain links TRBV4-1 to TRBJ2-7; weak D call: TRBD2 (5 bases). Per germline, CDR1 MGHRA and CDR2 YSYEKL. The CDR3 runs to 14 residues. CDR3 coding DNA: TGCGCCAGCAGCGAAGAGGTTCGGGGCTACGAGCAGTACTTC. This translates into CASSEEVRGYEQYF.